What follows is one T cell receptor (beta chain) and its context. Antigen specificity is unknown. The ends were cut back, 2 bases at V and 8 bases at J, with 12 bases in the middle. The germline V gene encodes CDR1 MGHRA and CDR2 YSYEKL. The CDR3 contains 14 residues. Two oligonucleotides, mixed equimolar, formed the beta constant-region primer covering TRBC1 and TRBC2. Nested alpha and beta constant-region primers with the SP2 primer drove four PCR rounds on ligated cDNA. TCRdb called the UMI-ligation and nested PCR reads again in MiXCR, with one record for every CDR3 protein. The table includes under 150,000 distinct CDR3 sequences, approximately 21% detected once. The sample comes from a study of naive and memory T cell subsets. Study-level points and caveats: A few larger clonotypes appeared in naive repertoires, especially CD8, possibly memory cells re-expressing CD45RA.

This sequence joins TRBV4-1 and TRBJ1-4, with unresolved D. The source is a human donor in good health. Material: naive CD8+ T cells from blood. As DNA, the CDR3 is TGCGCCAGCAGCCAACCTATCTCGGGGGAAAAACTGTTTTTT. Its translation: CASSQPISGEKLFF.